This T cell receptor beta chain was documented in a study of T cells in Graves' hyperthyroidism and ophthalmopathy. The sample holds many counts of this clonotype. The antigen remains unidentified. RNA transcripts gave rise to amplified TCR beta CDR3 regions. Using the HTBI primer set, a first-round RT-PCR was run on the TCR CDR3. TCRdb independently ran MiXCR on the multiplex PCR reads; one entry per CDR3 protein. The sample has over 700,000 distinct CDR3 sequences, just over 35% seen once; the top ten hold roughly 30%. The CDR3 spans 14 residues. CDR1 and CDR2 (germline): SEHNR, FQNEAQ (reference sequence). V was clipped by 5 bases and J by 1 base, with 9 bases between them. Points from the study as a whole: Most thyroid-expanded clonotypes above 0.001 were also found in blood.

The V call is TRBV7-9, the J call TRBJ1-5, with D possibly being TRBD1 (5 bases). The sequencing input was blood. The receptor was derived from a woman aged 40 to 50 with Graves' hyperthyroidism. CDR3 loop: CASSQTGSNQPQHF. CDR3 nucleotides: TGTGCCAGCAGCCAAACAGGAAGCAATCAGCCCCAGCATTTT.